Each of the 21 T cell receptor beta chains below was sequenced from the same sample in a study of blood T cell repertoires in COVID-19. The protocol was immunoSEQ multiplex PCR, while the TCRdb copy is restricted to in-frame clones and leaves out a portion. This table holds 110,000 or so clones, 60% to 85% found once. The sequencing sample was made of peripheral blood. Receptor source: a man in his 70s with acute or convalescent COVID-19.

This clone was seen more than once but under ten times. As DNA, the CDR3 is TGTGCCAGCAGCCAAGAGATCACAGTCAATCAGCCCCAGCATTTT. Protein: CASSQEITVNQPQHF. The chain is built from TRBV3-1 (or the pseudogene TRBV3-2) and TRBJ1-5; D unresolved. Trimming removed 0 bases from V and 3 bases from J, with 9 bases in between. Per germline, CDR1 LGHDT and CDR2 YNNKEL (reference sequence). The CDR3 runs 15 residues.

This clone appeared a single time. This chain joins TRBV30 and TRBJ2-7; 15 positions agree with TRBD2. CDR1 is GTSNPN and CDR2 is SVGIG in the germline V gene (reference sequence). CDR3 length: 14 residues. The V segment lost 5 bases and the J segment 5 bases; nucleotides outside the gene matches: 4. This chain's CDR3 is CAWGGLAGGNEQYF. As DNA, the CDR3 is TGTGCCTGGGGGGGACTAGCGGGAGGTAACGAGCAGTACTTC.

V gene TRBV7-2 combines with J gene TRBJ1-6, with 12 nucleotides matching TRBD1. V shed 2 bases, J shed 6 bases, and the junction held 8 bases outside the gene matches. The length of the CDR3 is 18 residues. Germline V gives CDR1 SGHTA, CDR2 FQGNSA. The CDR3 is CASSLRGDRGLGNSPLHF. In DNA form, the CDR3 reads TGTGCCAGCAGCTTAAGGGGGGACAGGGGGCTAGGTAATTCACCCCTCCACTTT.

The V and J genes are TRBV4-1 and TRBJ1-1, with 7 bases that match TRBD1. Germline CDR1 reads MGHRA; CDR2 reads YSYEKL. The CDR3 sequence is 13 residues long. V lost 2 bases and J lost 11; bases outside the gene matches: 8. Written as DNA, the CDR3 is TGCGCCAGCAGCCAAATTAACAGGGGTAGGGCTTTCTTT. It specifies CASSQINRGRAFF.

The CDR3 loop reads CASSSLTRSPNIQYF. CDR3 in DNA: TGTGCCAGCAGTTCACTAACTAGGTCACCGAACATTCAGTACTTC. The V and J genes are TRBV6-2 or TRBV6-3 and TRBJ2-4; the D gene is possibly TRBD2 (5 bases). The CDR3 length is 15 residues. From germline, CDR1 is MNHEY and CDR2 SVGEGT. Trimming cost V 4 bases and J 7 bases, with 17 bases left between them.

This sequence joins TRBV19 and TRBJ2-7; 10 bases align to TRBD2. This CDR3 comprises 14 residues. Germline CDR1 is LNHDA and CDR2 is SQIVND (reference sequence). Losses at the gene ends were 4 bases for V and 6 bases for J; bases not matched to a gene: 6. CDR3 nucleotides: TGTGCCAGTAGTACTAGCGGGAGAGGACTCGAGCAGTACTTC. Amino acid sequence: CASSTSGRGLEQYF.

The V call is TRBV2, the J call TRBJ1-5; the match to TRBD1 covers 9 bases. The germline V gene has CDR1 SNHLY and CDR2 FYNNEI. This CDR3 has 16 amino acids. Trimming at V came to 7 bases and at J to 0 bases, leaving 7 bases not matched to a gene. The CDR3 region has the DNA TGTGCCAGCACCATACAGGGGGCGAGTAGCAATCAGCCCCAGCATTTT. Translated: CASTIQGASSNQPQHF.

CDR3 DNA sequence: TGCAGTACAGTGGCTAACTATGGCTACACCTTC. Amino acids: CSTVANYGYTF. The chain has TRBV20-1 and TRBJ1-2; the D is unclear. Trimming removed 8 bases from V and 0 bases from J, with 7 bases in between. This CDR3 contains 11 residues. Looked up from germline, CDR1 is DFQATT and CDR2 is SNEGSKA (reference sequence).

The chain combines TRBV19 with TRBJ2-7; a possible D gene is TRBD2 (5 bases). V was clipped by 7 bases and J by 1 base, with 14 bases between them. Germline loops: CDR1 LNHDA, CDR2 SQIVND (reference sequence). The CDR3 is 14 amino acids. The CDR3 protein is CASNQKGSSYEQYF. CDR3 bases: TGTGCCAGTAACCAGAAAGGGAGTTCCTACGAGCAGTACTTC.

This clone was observed a handful of times. J is TRBJ2-3 and V is TRBV3-1 (or the pseudogene TRBV3-2), with D unclear. This CDR3 is built from 16 residues. V dropped 3 bases and J dropped 6 bases, with 19 bases sitting between them. Germline V CDR1 and CDR2: LGHDT, YNNKEL (reference sequence). The CDR3 bases are TGTGCCAGCAGCCATCTCCCGACGTCAGGAAATGATACGCAGTATTTT. Protein product: CASSHLPTSGNDTQYF.

This chain uses TRBV7-3 with TRBJ2-3; 11 nucleotides line up with TRBD2. V was clipped by 4 bases and J by 6 bases; unmatched bases: 3. Germline CDR1 is SGHTA and CDR2 is FQGTGA. This CDR3 contains 14 residues. The CDR3 here is CASSYGTSGDTQYF. In DNA form, the CDR3 reads TGTGCCAGCAGCTATGGGACTAGCGGCGATACGCAGTATTTT.

This clone was found a few times. This chain connects TRBV9 to TRBJ2-3; 7 positions agree with TRBD2. Trimming took 4 bases from V and 4 from J; bases not matched to a gene: 6. The germline V gene encodes CDR1 SGDLS and CDR2 YYNGEE. This CDR3 has 14 residues. The CDR3 protein is CASSPRLAPDTQYF. The CDR3 DNA is TGTGCCAGCAGCCCTCGACTAGCTCCAGATACGCAGTATTTT.

V is TRBV27 and J is TRBJ2-7, with TRBD1 matching 9 bases. The germline gives CDR1 MNHEY, CDR2 SMNVEV (reference sequence). Trimming removed 1 base from V and 3 bases from J; junction bases left unmatched: 13. The CDR3 length is 18 residues. The CDR3 here is CASSLFPSGQGRNYEQYF. The DNA for the CDR3 is TGTGCCAGCAGTTTATTCCCCTCTGGACAGGGGAGGAACTACGAGCAGTACTTC.

This sequence joins TRBV6-2 or TRBV6-3 and TRBJ2-2, with TRBD2 identical over 7 bases. This CDR3 has 16 amino acids. Germline V gives CDR1 MNHEY, CDR2 SVGEGT. V shed 2 bases, J shed 7 bases, and the junction held 10 bases outside the gene matches. The CDR3 here is CASSYVGLRGGGELFF. As DNA, the CDR3 is TGTGCCAGCAGTTACGTGGGACTACGAGGTGGCGGGGAGCTGTTTTTT.

This rearrangement joins TRBV27 to TRBJ1-1; tentative D call: TRBD1 (5 bases). Germline V CDR1 and CDR2: MNHEY, SMNVEV (reference sequence). The germline V and J ends were trimmed by 4 bases and 0 bases, with 12 bases remaining between them. CDR3 length equals 15 residues. CDR3 region: CASSSPGGMNTEAFF. CDR3 DNA sequence: TGTGCCAGCAGTTCCCCTGGGGGGATGAACACTGAAGCTTTCTTT.

The chain employs TRBV10-2 and TRBJ2-7; possible D gene TRBD2, 5 bases. The CDR3 is 15 residues long. V was shortened by 5 bases and J by 0 bases, with 14 bases between the two germline ends. Germline V gene lookup returns CDR1 WSHSY and CDR2 SAAADI. For the CDR3, the DNA is TGCGCCAGCAGTCCCCCGGGTAGCGTCTCCTACGAGCAGTACTTC. This gives the protein CASSPPGSVSYEQYF.

This chain joins TRBV5-1 and TRBJ1-4; D not resolved. Trimming took off 1 base at V and 0 bases at J, with 7 bases between the two ends. The CDR3 loop spans 15 amino acids. The germline V gene encodes CDR1 SGHRS and CDR2 YFSETQ. The CDR3 DNA sequence: TGCGCCAGCAGCTTGCTGGGCCCAACTAATGAAAAACTGTTTTTT. It encodes CASSLLGPTNEKLFF.

The chain uses TRBV5-1 and TRBJ1-3; D might be TRBD1 (5 bases). V was shortened by 4 bases and J by 0 bases, with 14 bases between the two germline ends. The CDR3 loop spans 16 amino acids. Germline V gene data show CDR1 as SGHRS and CDR2 as YFSETQ. CDR3 DNA sequence: TGCGCCAGCAGCAGCCTGGGGGGTATCTCTGGAAACACCATATATTTT. It is translated as CASSSLGGISGNTIYF.

This chain connects TRBV2 to TRBJ2-7, with D unresolved. The ends were cut back, 7 bases at V and 3 bases at J, with 7 bases in the middle. Germline lookup yields CDR1 SNHLY and CDR2 FYNNEI. This CDR3 contains 11 residues. The CDR3 DNA is TGTGCCAGCACCGGTTTCTACGAGCAGTACTTC. Its translation: CASTGFYEQYF. Complete variable domain (other parts from reference TRBV2 and TRBJ2-7): EPEVTQTPSHQVTQMGQEVILRCVPISNHLYFYWYRQILGQKVEFLVSFYNNEISEKSEIFDDQFSVERPDGSNFTLKIRSTKLEDSAMYFCASTGFYEQYFGPGTRLTVT.

This clone was counted only a few times. The V call is TRBV30, the J call TRBJ2-7; TRBD1 matches 7 bases. J was trimmed by 6 bases and V by 2 bases; bases with no gene match: 16. Germline CDR1 reads GTSNPN; CDR2 reads SVGIG (reference sequence). The CDR3 covers 16 residues. CDR3 protein: CAWSLPGTVVRFEQYF. The CDR3 nucleotides are TGTGCCTGGAGTTTACCCGGGACAGTGGTACGTTTCGAGCAGTACTTC.

The chain combines TRBV4-2 with TRBJ2-5; 8 positions agree with TRBD2. The CDR3 has 15 amino acids. After removal of 0 bases from V and 5 bases from J, the junction contained 5 bases not matched to a gene. Per the germline V gene, CDR1 is LGHNA and CDR2 is YNFKEQ. The DNA for the CDR3 is TGTGCCAGCAGCCAAGACGGGAGGGCCGGGGAGACCCAGTACTTC. This translates into CASSQDGRAGETQYF.